The 30 T cell receptor beta chains listed next were all sequenced from one sample in a study of response to subunit inactivated influenza vaccine. TCRdb reprocessed the RT-PCR reads with MiXCR, giving one entry per CDR3 protein. The table includes fewer than 800,000 distinct CDR3 sequences, around 16% detected once. Source: PBMCs from blood, taken approximately 12 days after vaccination. The receptors stem from a middle-aged man who received an inactivated influenza vaccine.

This rearrangement joins TRBV28 to TRBJ2-7, with D perhaps assigned TRBD1 or TRBD2 (5 bases each). The germline gives CDR1 MDHEN, CDR2 SYDVKM. The CDR3 is 12 residues long. The V and J ends lost 7 bases and 7 bases respectively, with 14 bases between them. The CDR3 is CASNPPEGEQYF. In DNA, the CDR3 is TGTGCCAGCAACCCTCCCGAGGGGGAGCAGTACTTC.

This clonotype was counted between two and nine times. The chain joins TRBV18 to TRBJ2-7; 11 bases fit TRBD2. V gave up 4 bases and J gave up 7 bases; unmatched junction bases: 12. The germline V gene encodes CDR1 KGHSH and CDR2 LQKENI. The CDR3 consists of 16 residues. The CDR3 reads CASSRLTSGILKEQYF. Here the CDR3 DNA reads TGTGCCAGCTCACGTCTGACTAGCGGGATTTTGAAGGAGCAGTACTTC.

This chain links TRBV20-1 with TRBJ1-1; no firm D call. This CDR3 has 8 amino acids. CDR1 DFQATT and CDR2 SNEGSKA come from the germline V gene (reference sequence). V lost 6 bases, J lost 8 bases, and 4 bases lay in between. CDR3 region: CSAKEAFF. The CDR3 coding sequence is TGCAGTGCAAAGGAAGCTTTCTTT.

The chain couples TRBV6-1 to TRBJ2-5, with D possibly TRBD2 on 6 matching bases. The CDR3 contains 14 residues. Germline V gene sequence: CDR1 MNHNS, CDR2 SASEGT. Deletions cut 6 bases from V and 5 bases from J, with 16 bases between. The CDR3 coding sequence is TGTGCCAGCAGGCTAATAGCGGCCGCGGAGACCCAGTACTTC. This translates into CASRLIAAAETQYF.

The chain uses TRBV25-1 and TRBJ1-2; 8 bases match TRBD1. Germline loops: CDR1 MGHDK, CDR2 SYGVNS. J was trimmed by 1 base and V by 6 bases; bases with no gene match: 10. The CDR3 runs to 16 residues. CDR3 DNA sequence: TGTGCCAGCAGAGATGACTGGACAGGGCATAACTATGGCTACACCTTC. Its translation is CASRDDWTGHNYGYTF.

This clonotype was observed a few times. The chain uses TRBV5-6 and TRBJ1-2, with D uncertain. The germline gives CDR1 SGHDT, CDR2 YYEEEE. Trimming left V 1 base short and J 2 bases short, with 15 bases between. The CDR3 length is 16 residues. This CDR3 is CASSLRTLSGNYGYTF. DNA for the CDR3: TGTGCCAGCAGCTTGCGTACCCTCTCAGGCAACTATGGCTACACCTTC.

V and J are TRBV7-7 and TRBJ2-1; D is tentatively TRBD1 or TRBD2 (5 bases each). CDR1 SSHAT and CDR2 FNYEAQ come from the germline V gene (reference sequence). V was clipped by 5 bases and J by 7 bases, with 15 bases between them. This CDR3 is built from 14 residues. The CDR3 is CASSPGTQSNEQFF. The CDR3 DNA reads as TGTGCCAGCAGCCCCGGGACCCAAAGTAATGAGCAGTTCTTC.

This clonotype occurred many times. The rearrangement uses TRBV7-9 and TRBJ2-2, with unresolved D. V dropped 1 base and J dropped 5 bases, with 14 bases sitting between them. Germline V gives CDR1 SEHNR, CDR2 FQNEAQ (reference sequence). The CDR3 runs to 16 residues. CDR3 protein: CASSLGPLPPTGELFF. CDR3 nucleotide sequence: TGTGCCAGCAGCTTAGGTCCCCTTCCCCCAACCGGGGAGCTGTTTTTT.

J is TRBJ2-7 and V is TRBV12-2; the tabulated D call, TRBD2, remains unverified against the DNA. TRBV12-2 is a pseudogene locus. The CDR3 loop spans 14 amino acids. CDR3 amino acids: CASRSPGLNYEQYF. The CDR3 DNA is TGTGCAAGTCGCTCCCCTGGACTGAACTACGAGCAGTACTTC.

The chain employs TRBV27 and TRBJ2-1, with D perhaps matching TRBD1 or TRBD2 (5 bases each). The length of the CDR3 is 21 residues. V was pared by 0 bases and J by 2 bases, with 26 bases between. Per germline, CDR1 MNHEY and CDR2 SMNVEV (reference sequence). CDR3 amino acids: CASSLSSMLVSSGSAYNEQFF. CDR3 coding DNA: TGTGCCAGCAGTTTATCGTCGATGTTGGTTTCGTCAGGGAGTGCCTACAATGAGCAGTTCTTC.

Ten or more counts support this clonotype. The genes are TRBV4-2 and TRBJ2-1; D may match TRBD1 or TRBD2 (5 bases each). The germline V gene encodes CDR1 LGHNA and CDR2 YNFKEQ. CDR3 size: 16 residues. V shed 0 bases and J shed 4 bases, with 13 bases lying between them. CDR3 sequence: CASSQDRDGTYNEQFF. The CDR3 nucleotides read TGTGCCAGCAGCCAAGATCGGGACGGTACTTACAATGAGCAGTTCTTC.

This clonotype was seen a few times. V is TRBV30 and J is TRBJ2-7, with a tentative D call TRBD2 (5 bases). The CDR3 loop spans 14 amino acids. Germline CDR1 reads GTSNPN; CDR2 reads SVGIG (reference sequence). With 1 base removed from V and 5 bases from J, the gap between germline ends came to 15 bases. CDR3 DNA sequence: TGTGCCTGGAGTGACGGGCGGGCCGGGGACGAGCAGTACTTC. Amino acid sequence: CAWSDGRAGDEQYF.

Only a few counts were recorded for this clonotype. The J gene is TRBJ2-2, the V gene TRBV20-1; no firm D call. The germline V gene encodes CDR1 DFQATT and CDR2 SNEGSKA (reference sequence). The CDR3 contains 14 residues. Trimming left V 0 bases short and J 7 bases short, with 12 bases between. Written as DNA, the CDR3 is TGCAGTGCTAGAGATCCAAGACTGAGCGGGGAGCTGTTTTTT. It yields the protein CSARDPRLSGELFF.

DNA for the CDR3: TGTGCCTGGAGTGCCCGAGCGGGGGGTCCTCAGTACAATGAGCAGTTCTTC. Its protein product is CAWSARAGGPQYNEQFF. This rearrangement joins TRBV30 to TRBJ2-1; 9 nucleotides align to TRBD2. The ends lost 1 base at V and 4 bases at J; junction bases unmatched: 11. The CDR3 covers 17 residues. Germline V lookup: CDR1 GTSNPN, CDR2 SVGIG (reference sequence).

The rearrangement joins TRBV11-2 to TRBJ2-7, with no clear D. CDR3 length equals 14 residues. The germline CDR1 and CDR2 sequences are SGHAT and FQNNGV. V was cut by 0 bases and J by 1 base, with 7 bases left in between. The CDR3 DNA is TGTGCCAGCAGCTTAGACCTTCCTTCCTACGAGCAGTACTTC. This sequence encodes CASSLDLPSYEQYF.

The chain combines TRBV20-1 with TRBJ2-1, with a possible D match to TRBD1 (7 bases). The CDR3 contains 14 residues. CDR1 is DFQATT, CDR2 SNEGSKA, per germline (reference sequence). Trimming stripped 1 base from V and 4 bases from J, with 11 bases between. The CDR3 DNA sequence: TGCAGTGCTAGAGGGCAGGGGGGATACAATGAGCAGTTCTTC. This sequence encodes CSARGQGGYNEQFF.

The V and J genes are TRBV29-1 and TRBJ2-5, with 9 bases fitting TRBD1. The CDR3 is 21 amino acids. Looked up from germline, CDR1 is SQVTM and CDR2 is ANQGSEA. With V trimmed by 1 base and J by 5 bases, 26 bases remained unmatched. CDR3 loop: CSVEGPGQGSLGLARTETQYF. The CDR3 DNA reads TGCAGCGTTGAAGGGCCGGGACAGGGAAGTTTAGGGCTAGCGCGTACGGAGACCCAGTACTTC.

This sequence joins TRBV10-3 and TRBJ1-2; D possibly corresponds to TRBD1 (5 bases). This CDR3 has 14 residues. The germline CDR1 and CDR2 sequences are ENHRY and SYGVKD. The V gene lost 3 bases and the J gene lost 5 bases, with 13 bases spanning the gap. This chain's CDR3 is CAISDTGTSYGYTF. CDR3 DNA sequence: TGTGCCATCAGTGATACCGGGACGTCGTATGGCTACACCTTC.

Regarding this clonotype: A much larger clone differs from this one at a single base, so this may be a read error. The chain uses TRBV6-1 and TRBJ1-3, with TRBD1 as a possible D gene (5 bases). Trimming took 6 bases from V and 0 from J, leaving 9 bases between them. Germline V gene data show CDR1 as MNHNS and CDR2 as SASEGT. The CDR3 sequence is 14 residues long. CDR3 sequence: CASRFDSSGNTIYF. The DNA for the CDR3 is TGTGCCAGCAGATTCGACAGCTCTGGAAACACCATATATTTT.

CDR3: CATSGTGGRNEQFF. Here the CDR3 DNA reads TGTGCCACCAGTGGGACAGGGGGTCGCAATGAGCAGTTCTTC. The genes are TRBV7-9 and TRBJ2-1; 11 bases are shared with TRBD1. This CDR3 has 14 amino acids. After removal of 10 bases from V and 6 bases from J, the junction contained 8 bases not matched to a gene. The germline V gene has CDR1 SEHNR and CDR2 FQNEAQ (reference sequence).

V is TRBV27 and J is TRBJ1-1; TRBD1 agrees at 10 bases. This CDR3 spans 17 amino acids. V shed 8 bases, J shed 0 bases, and the junction held 12 bases outside the gene matches. CDR1 and CDR2 from the germline V gene are MNHEY and SMNVEV (reference sequence). The CDR3 region has the DNA TGTGCCAGCGGGATTCGGACAGGGGGAGGAATGAACACTGAAGCTTTCTTT. Translated: CASGIRTGGGMNTEAFF.

The V gene is TRBV5-1, the J gene TRBJ2-7; 10 positions match TRBD1. Germline V gene lookup returns CDR1 SGHRS and CDR2 YFSETQ. With V trimmed by 0 bases and J by 5 bases, 2 bases remained unmatched. This CDR3 region has 14 residues. The CDR3 region has the DNA TGCGCCAGCAGCTTGGTGACAGGGGGCGACGAGCAGTACTTC. Protein: CASSLVTGGDEQYF.

This rearrangement joins TRBV15 to TRBJ2-1, with unresolved D. V lost 3 bases and J 9 bases, leaving 12 bases between the germline ends. Germline V gene data show CDR1 as LNHNV and CDR2 as YYDKDF (reference sequence). The CDR3 consists of 13 residues. DNA for the CDR3: TGTGCCACCAGCAGCGGGCGGTCTGGTGAGCAGTTCTTC. Translation gives CATSSGRSGEQFF.

This chain joins TRBV4-1 and TRBJ2-1; D unclear. CDR3 size: 13 residues. Per germline, CDR1 MGHRA and CDR2 YSYEKL. Trimming removed 3 bases from V and 10 bases from J, with 13 bases in between. CDR3 in amino acids: CASSQKVSSEQFF. The CDR3 DNA is TGCGCCAGCAGCCAGAAGGTCAGCTCGGAGCAGTTCTTC.

This clonotype has only a few counts. This chain joins TRBV20-1 and TRBJ2-7, with D unclear. The germline V gene encodes CDR1 DFQATT and CDR2 SNEGSKA (reference sequence). The CDR3 has 16 residues. Trimming removed 0 bases from V and 4 bases from J, with 19 bases in between. CDR3 DNA: TGCAGTGCTAGAGATCGGATAGCACTGGTGCAGTACGAGCAGTACTTC. Encoded protein: CSARDRIALVQYEQYF.

This clonotype was seen at least ten times. CDR3 region: CASSQDFGRVLDEQFF. CDR3 DNA sequence: TGCGCCAGCAGCCAAGATTTCGGGAGGGTCTTGGATGAGCAGTTCTTC. The chain employs TRBV4-3 and TRBJ2-1, with 8 bases that match TRBD2. The V segment lost 0 bases and the J segment 8 bases; nucleotides outside the gene matches: 9. This CDR3 has 16 amino acids. Germline CDR1 and CDR2: LGHNA and YSLEER.

This clonotype showed up just a few times. The J gene is TRBJ1-5, the V gene TRBV28; unclear D gene. The ends were cut back, 6 bases at V and 4 bases at J, with 16 bases in the middle. CDR1 is MDHEN, CDR2 SYDVKM, per germline. The CDR3 consists of 15 residues. CDR3 nucleotide sequence: TGTGCCAGCAGCCCTTCGGGGAACGGGAATCAGCCCCAGCATTTT. This sequence encodes CASSPSGNGNQPQHF.

This clonotype was observed at least ten times. The V gene is TRBV30, the J gene TRBJ2-7, with 11 bases aligning to TRBD1. CDR3 length: 14 amino acids. Germline trimming cut 4 bases from V and 5 bases from J; bases unmatched to any gene: 7. In germline, CDR1 is GTSNPN, CDR2 SVGIG (reference sequence). DNA for the CDR3: TGTGCCTGGATTCGCAGGACAGGGGGCCACGAGCAGTACTTC. Amino acid sequence: CAWIRRTGGHEQYF.

This clonotype appeared a few times. The chain is built from TRBV4-1 and TRBJ2-5; 12 positions agree with TRBD1. The CDR3 length is 17 residues. The V segment lost 1 base and the J segment 2 bases; nucleotides outside the gene matches: 5. Looked up from germline, CDR1 is MGHRA and CDR2 is YSYEKL. The CDR3 bases are TGCGCCAGCAGCCAAGGGGACAGGGGGCGCCGACAAGAGACCCAGTACTTC. Its protein product is CASSQGDRGRRQETQYF.

The V gene is TRBV20-1, the J gene TRBJ2-5; TRBD2 might be the D (7 bases). With 6 bases removed from V and 2 bases from J, the gap between germline ends came to 19 bases. The V gene's germline CDR1 is DFQATT and CDR2 SNEGSKA (reference sequence). CDR3 length: 15 amino acids. CDR3 protein: CSAPAGAGPQETQYF. CDR3 coding DNA: TGCAGTGCCCCCGCGGGGGCAGGACCTCAAGAGACCCAGTACTTC.